This TCR beta chain was recorded in a study of identical twins. Overall study results and limits: Memory repertoires lacked the insertion deficit that abundant cord blood beta clonotypes showed. The analysis was cross-sectional rather than longitudinal within donors. Zero-insertion results could be subject to partial confounding by invariant MAIT and iNKT cells.

CDR1 is SEHNR and CDR2 is FQNEAQ in the germline V gene (reference sequence). CDR3 length: 14 residues. V was cut by 1 base and J by 4 bases, with 10 bases left in between. As regards this clonotype: Its target is unknown.

Using its own MiXCR run on the 5' RACE reads, TCRdb lists one record per CDR3 protein. This table has about 660,000 distinct CDR3 sequences, 8.6% appearing once. This sample was also put to use in a study of yellow fever vaccine responses in identical twins.

This chain joins TRBV7-9 and TRBJ1-2; D is perhaps TRBD1 (5 bases). The source material was PBMCs. This clonotype was sampled from a woman aged 18-29 years in good health. CDR3 region: CASSLDGGLYGYTF. CDR3 bases: TGTGCCAGCAGCTTAGACGGGGGTCTCTATGGCTACACCTTC. The whole variable domain, remainder taken from reference TRBV7-9 and TRBJ1-2, is DTGVSQNPRHKITKRGQNVTFRCDPISEHNRLYWYRQTLGQGPEFLTYFQNEAQLEKSRLLSDRFSAERPKGSFSTLEIQRTEQGDSAMYLCASSLDGGLYGYTFGSGTRLTVV.